The clone carrying this T cell receptor (beta chain) was counted a few times. What it binds is unknown. In the PCR, 60 Vbeta and 13 Jbeta primers were used. Some clones are missing from TCRdb's copy, which holds only in-frame ones; the method was immunoSEQ multiplex PCR. The profile shows about 98,000 clones, 55% to 75% of them singletons. This specimen comes from a study of cytomegalovirus exposure and HLA in healthy donors. Study-wide findings and caveats: Segments of the TCR beta V type were, in most cases, productive about 90% or about 30% of the time in an earlier analysis. Usually a TCR sequence was rare, but some public TCRs were found in many donors.

The germline CDR1 and CDR2 sequences are SGHRS and YFSETQ. This CDR3 region has 13 residues. The germline V and J ends were trimmed by 8 bases and 5 bases, with 16 bases remaining between them. The rearrangement links TRBV5-1 to TRBJ2-5; weak D call: TRBD2 (6 bases). The sequence derives from a man in his fifties or sixties in good health and CMV-seronegative. The sequencing input was PBMCs. Written as DNA, the CDR3 is TGCGCCAGTGGGACTGGACCTGTGGAGACCCAGTACTTC. Translated: CASGTGPVETQYF.